This T cell receptor beta chain was profiled in a study of blood T cell repertoires in COVID-19. Profiled with immunoSEQ multiplex PCR; TCRdb holds only in-frame clones, not every one. The sample consists of 200,000 to 250,000 clones, about four fifths of them appearing once. V shed 1 base, J shed 6 bases, and the junction held 4 bases outside the gene matches. The germline gives CDR1 LNHNV, CDR2 YYDKDF (reference sequence). The CDR3 has 15 amino acids. The specimen was peripheral blood. The V gene is TRBV15, the J gene TRBJ2-1, with 9 positions matching TRBD1. This TCR derives from a woman aged 40 to 50 with acute or convalescent COVID-19. CDR3 coding DNA: TGTGCCACCAGCAGAGGGGGACAGGGCTCCAATGAGCAGTTCTTC. It specifies CATSRGGQGSNEQFF. Complete variable domain (other parts from reference TRBV15 and TRBJ2-1): DAMVIQNPRYQVTQFGKPVTLSCSQTLNHNVMYWYQQKSSQAPKLLFHYYDKDFNNEADTPDNFQSRRPNTSFCFLDIRSPGLGDTAMYLCATSRGGQGSNEQFFGPGTRLTVL.